What follows are 21 T cell receptor beta chains derived from one specimen sequenced in a study of T cells in Graves' hyperthyroidism and ophthalmopathy (dated by TCRdb to about 2019). Preparation of the library involved multiplex PCR. Instrument used: Illumina HiSeq 2000. The TCR beta CDR3 regions were amplified from the RNA transcripts. A first-round RT-PCR of the TCR CDR3 used the HTBI primer set with the Qiagen OneStep RT-PCR kit. Clones were called with MiXCR by TCRdb after fastp trimmed the public reads at Q25, and only in-frame beta chains were retained. Every distinct CDR3 protein forms one entry, paired with its most common genes and DNA. The sample includes about 510,000 distinct CDR3 sequences, with 12% to 15% observed a single time. The ten most abundant clones make up roughly 13% of the sample. Sample: blood. The origin of the receptors is a woman aged 40 to 50 with Graves' hyperthyroidism.

Ten or more counts support this clonotype. The V gene is TRBV5-1, the J gene TRBJ2-7, with D perhaps TRBD1 or TRBD2 (5 bases each). V gave up 1 base and J gave up 0 bases, with 8 bases separating them. The germline CDR1 and CDR2 sequences are SGHRS and YFSETQ. This CDR3 has 14 residues. The CDR3 DNA reads TGCGCCAGCAGCTTGAAGGGGAGCTCCTACGAGCAGTACTTC. Encoded protein: CASSLKGSSYEQYF. Combining the CDR3 with reference TRBV5-1 and TRBJ2-7 gives the whole variable domain KAGVTQTPRYLIKTRGQQVTLSCSPISGHRSVSWYQQTPGQGLQFLFEYFSETQRNKGNFPGRFSGRQFSNSRSEMNVSTLELGDSALYLCASSLKGSSYEQYFGPGTRLTVT.

The chain links TRBV20-1 to TRBJ1-2; maybe TRBD1 (5 bases). The CDR3 runs to 12 residues. Germline V CDR1 and CDR2: DFQATT, SNEGSKA (reference sequence). V was shortened by 3 bases and J by 4 bases, with 9 bases between the two germline ends. CDR3 region: CSARTEVYGYTF. CDR3 nucleotides: TGCAGTGCTAGGACAGAAGTCTATGGCTACACCTTC.

This clonotype showed up many times. The chain links TRBV3-1 to TRBJ2-2; 8 bases match TRBD1. CDR3 length: 15 amino acids. Germline CDR1 reads LGHDT; CDR2 reads YNNKEL (reference sequence). J lost 6 bases, V lost 4 bases, and 7 bases had no gene match. DNA of the CDR3: TGTGCCAGCAGCCGCCGGGACAGGAGTGCCGGGGAGCTGTTTTTT. Translating gives CASSRRDRSAGELFF.

This clonotype was detected only once. The J gene is TRBJ2-7, the V gene TRBV2, with a possible D match to TRBD2 (6 bases). Germline values: CDR1 SNHLY, CDR2 FYNNEI. The germline V and J ends were trimmed by 8 bases and 7 bases, with 21 bases remaining between them. The CDR3 sequence is 14 residues long. As DNA, the CDR3 is TGTGCCAGCGAAGGGACTGGCGGGACTCGGGAGCAGTACTTC. This codes for CASEGTGGTREQYF.

This clonotype was recorded at least ten times. The rearrangement joins TRBV7-8 to TRBJ2-7; 12 bases are shared with TRBD2. Germline V gene data show CDR1 as SGHVS and CDR2 as FQNEAQ. V trimming: 5 bases; J trimming: 2 bases; junction bases outside the gene matches: 4. This CDR3 has 15 amino acids. CDR3 nucleotide sequence: TGTGCCAGCAGCAATCTAGCGGGAGGGCCCTACGAGCAGTACTTC. Protein sequence: CASSNLAGGPYEQYF.

This clonotype has at least ten counts. This chain connects TRBV28 to TRBJ1-1; D call uncertain. This CDR3 is built from 11 residues. The germline V and J ends were trimmed by 4 bases and 10 bases, with 10 bases remaining between them. Per germline, CDR1 MDHEN and CDR2 SYDVKM. The CDR3 DNA follows: TGTGCCAGCAGTTCCCAGGCCCCAGCTTTCTTT. This encodes CASSSQAPAFF.

This clonotype was detected many times. The chain is built from TRBV7-2 and TRBJ1-2; D might be TRBD1 (5 bases). In germline, CDR1 is SGHTA, CDR2 FQGNSA. The V end was cut by 3 bases, the J end by 4 bases, with 12 bases between. This CDR3 has 14 amino acids. The CDR3 DNA is TGTGCCAGCAGCTTCGAGGGACGGGCCTATGGCTACACCTTC. Translation: CASSFEGRAYGYTF.

Only a few counts were recorded for this clonotype. This chain links TRBV6-1 with TRBJ2-7; TRBD1 might be the D (6 bases). Trimming took 5 bases from V and 0 from J, leaving 14 bases between them. In germline, CDR1 is MNHNS, CDR2 SASEGT. The CDR3 length is 15 residues. The CDR3 DNA sequence: TGTGCCAGCAGTTTAAAGCAGGGGAGCTCCTACGAGCAGTACTTC. This gives the protein CASSLKQGSSYEQYF.

A remark on this clonotype: This clone may be a read error of a much larger clone one base away. The chain couples TRBV10-3 to TRBJ1-1; TRBD1 is a possible D gene (5 bases). The V end was cut by 5 bases, the J end by 4 bases, with 17 bases between. Germline V gene data show CDR1 as ENHRY and CDR2 as SYGVKD. This CDR3 contains 15 residues. CDR3 residues: CAISRGQGLSTEAFF. CDR3 DNA: TGTGCCATCAGTCGTGGGCAGGGATTGAGCACTGAAGCTTTCTTT.

This clonotype was seen more than once but under ten times. The rearrangement links TRBV12-3 or TRBV12-4 to TRBJ2-2; no clear D gene. The CDR3 covers 15 residues. The germline V and J ends were trimmed by 4 bases and 2 bases, with 11 bases remaining between them. The CDR3 DNA follows: TGTGCCAGCAGTTACCGTAAGAGTAACACCGGGGAGCTGTTTTTT. Translated: CASSYRKSNTGELFF.

In this sample, this clonotype turned up many times. The chain recombines TRBV2 with TRBJ2-6; D call uncertain. The CDR3 is 15 amino acids. V was cut by 7 bases and J by 0 bases, with 10 bases left in between. Germline CDR1 SNHLY, CDR2 FYNNEI. CDR3 sequence (DNA): TGTGCCAGCACTCCTGACATCTCTGGGGCCAACGTCCTGACTTTC. This encodes CASTPDISGANVLTF.

This clonotype has ten or more counts. The chain combines TRBV2 with TRBJ2-3, with TRBD1 matching 9 bases. This CDR3 comprises 15 residues. J lost 4 bases, V lost 4 bases, and 6 bases had no gene match. The V gene's germline CDR1 is SNHLY and CDR2 FYNNEI. The CDR3 loop reads CASSADRGSADTQYF. The CDR3 DNA follows: TGTGCCAGCAGTGCCGACAGGGGGTCCGCAGATACGCAGTATTTT.

This clonotype showed up many times. The chain has TRBV28 and TRBJ2-1, with a tentative D call TRBD1 (6 bases). The CDR3 has 14 residues. The germline CDR1 and CDR2 sequences are MDHEN and SYDVKM. The ends were cut back, 5 bases at V and 6 bases at J, with 14 bases in the middle. CDR3 bases: TGTGCCAGCAGTACCCTGAGAGGGGGCAATGAGCAGTTCTTC. Translating gives CASSTLRGGNEQFF.

This clonotype occurred a few times. The V and J genes are TRBV28 and TRBJ2-1, with D perhaps TRBD2 (6 bases). V lost 5 bases to trimming and J lost 2 bases, with 16 bases between them. From germline, CDR1 is MDHEN and CDR2 SYDVKM. The CDR3 sequence is 16 residues long. The CDR3 sequence: CASSINGRVPYNEQFF. The CDR3 nucleotides read TGTGCCAGCAGTATTAACGGGAGAGTACCCTACAATGAGCAGTTCTTC.

This clonotype was counted a few times. The chain employs TRBV19 and TRBJ1-6; D is perhaps TRBD1 (5 bases). The CDR3 contains 14 residues. From germline, CDR1 is LNHDA and CDR2 SQIVND (reference sequence). V lost 5 bases and J lost 9, with 14 bases in between. The CDR3 spells CASSDTGFGSPLHF. Here the CDR3 DNA reads TGTGCCAGTAGTGACACAGGATTCGGTTCACCCCTCCACTTT. Looking up the rest from reference TRBV19 and TRBJ1-6 gives the full variable domain: DGGITQSPKYLFRKEGQNVTLSCEQNLNHDAMYWYRQDPGQGLRLIYYSQIVNDFQKGDIAEGYSVSREKKESFPLTVTSAQKNPTAFYLCASSDTGFGSPLHFGNGTRLTVT.

This clonotype occurred a few times. The V gene is TRBV28, the J gene TRBJ2-2; D ambiguous. This CDR3 has 15 residues. Trimming took 5 bases from V and 0 from J, leaving 10 bases between them. CDR1 is MDHEN, CDR2 SYDVKM, per germline. In DNA, the CDR3 is TGTGCCAGCAGTCCCGGGTCACCGAACACCGGGGAGCTGTTTTTT. Translated, it gives CASSPGSPNTGELFF.

In its sample, this clonotype was seen a few times. The rearrangement joins TRBV20-1 to TRBJ1-3, with 7 bases lining up with TRBD1. Looked up from germline, CDR1 is DFQATT and CDR2 is SNEGSKA (reference sequence). CDR3 size: 14 residues. Trimming removed 1 base from V and 0 bases from J; junction bases left unmatched: 0. CDR3 in DNA: TGCAGTGCTAGAGCAGGGGGCTCTGGAAACACCATATATTTT. Its translation is CSARAGGSGNTIYF.

In this sample, this clonotype turned up a few times. This rearrangement joins TRBV20-1 to TRBJ2-7, with 13 bases matching TRBD2. The CDR3 spans 16 residues. J gave up 1 base and V 4 bases, and 7 bases lay outside the gene matches. The germline gives CDR1 DFQATT, CDR2 SNEGSKA (reference sequence). In DNA, the CDR3 is TGCAGTGCTATGGGACTAGCGGGATATTCTTCCTACGAGCAGTACTTC. Amino acids: CSAMGLAGYSSYEQYF.

The genes are TRBV20-1 and TRBJ1-2; 8 bases are shared with TRBD1. There are 17 residues in the CDR3. Per germline, CDR1 DFQATT and CDR2 SNEGSKA (reference sequence). J lost 0 bases, V lost 6 bases, and 15 bases had no gene match. This chain's CDR3 is CSASAGGQEKANYGYTF. The CDR3 nucleotides read TGCAGTGCCAGTGCTGGGGGACAGGAAAAAGCTAACTATGGCTACACCTTC.

This clonotype was observed once. CDR3 coding DNA: TGTGCCAGCAGCGCATCCGGACAAGGGGCCTACGAGCAGTACTTC. Translation: CASSASGQGAYEQYF. The V and J genes are TRBV7-9 and TRBJ2-7, with D possibly TRBD1 on 5 matching bases. The CDR3 is 15 amino acids. Trimming cost V 5 bases and J 2 bases, with 16 bases left between them. Germline V gene data show CDR1 as SEHNR and CDR2 as FQNEAQ (reference sequence). The variable domain in full, with the rest retrieved from reference TRBV7-9 and TRBJ2-7, is DTGVSQNPRHKITKRGQNVTFRCDPISEHNRLYWYRQTLGQGPEFLTYFQNEAQLEKSRLLSDRFSAERPKGSFSTLEIQRTEQGDSAMYLCASSASGQGAYEQYFGPGTRLTVT.

This clonotype occurred many times. One end of the junction does not line up with germline, which may come from a read error. The V gene is TRBV5-1, the J gene TRBJ1-1, with D tentatively TRBD1 (6 bases). The CDR3 runs 13 residues. CDR1 is SGHRS and CDR2 is YFSETQ in the germline V gene. The CDR3 is CASSLQGNTEAFF. CDR3 DNA: TGTGCCAGCAGTTTACAGGGAAACACTGAAGCTTTCTTT.